The next 10 T cell receptor beta chains were all read from a single sample in a study of blood T cell repertoires in COVID-19. Clones were sequenced by immunoSEQ multiplex PCR, and TCRdb holds only the in-frame ones, with some missing. Of approximately 350,000 clones listed, about 90% are singletons. The sequenced sample consisted of peripheral blood. Source of these receptors: a woman aged 25-40 years with COVID-19, enrolled during active disease.

This clone was seen a single time. The chain links TRBV6-5 to TRBJ1-1, with 7 positions matching TRBD1. CDR1 is MNHEY and CDR2 is SVGAGI in the germline V gene. V gave up 6 bases and J gave up 1 base; unmatched junction bases: 5. This CDR3 has 14 residues. In nucleotides, the CDR3 is TGTGCCAGCAGCGGAGGGGGCACGAACACTGAAGCTTTCTTT. Translating gives CASSGGGTNTEAFF.

V usage is TRBV6-5 and J usage is TRBJ2-3; the D gene is possibly TRBD1 (6 bases). This CDR3 region has 16 residues. Germline loops: CDR1 MNHEY, CDR2 SVGAGI. Trimming removed 0 bases from V and 3 bases from J, with 13 bases in between. For the CDR3, the DNA is TGTGCCAGCAGTTACTCGACAGGAATGGGGACAGATACGCAGTATTTT. It specifies CASSYSTGMGTDTQYF.

Comments on this clone: The same CDR3 can be traced to other DNA sequences in this sample. This sequence joins TRBV7-2 and TRBJ2-1; D might be TRBD2 (6 bases). Trimming removed 0 bases from V and 2 bases from J, with 8 bases in between. This CDR3 is 15 amino acids long. Germline V CDR1 and CDR2: SGHTA, FQGNSA. This CDR3 is CASSLAGGPYNEQFF. The CDR3, as DNA: TGTGCCAGCAGCTTAGCGGGAGGACCCTACAATGAGCAGTTCTTC.

The chain has TRBV28 and TRBJ1-1; D gene uncertain. The germline V and J ends were trimmed by 5 bases and 4 bases, with 8 bases remaining between them. This CDR3 is 12 amino acids long. CDR1 and CDR2 (germline): MDHEN, SYDVKM. The CDR3 sequence is CASSLRATEAFF. The CDR3, as DNA: TGTGCCAGCAGTCTACGCGCCACTGAAGCTTTCTTT.

The chain is built from TRBV29-1 and TRBJ2-7, with a tentative D call TRBD2 (6 bases). The CDR3 is made up of 17 amino acids. In germline, CDR1 is SQVTM, CDR2 ANQGSEA. V gave up 2 bases and J gave up 2 bases, with 22 bases separating them. The CDR3 reads CSVETPLIGGVPYEQYF. CDR3 DNA: TGCAGCGTTGAAACCCCACTTATAGGCGGGGTTCCCTACGAGCAGTACTTC.

The chain links TRBV3-1 (or the pseudogene TRBV3-2) to TRBJ2-5; perhaps TRBD2 as D (6 bases). V was trimmed by 4 bases and J by 4 bases, leaving 25 bases between them. Germline V CDR1 and CDR2: LGHDT, YNNKEL (reference sequence). The CDR3 is made up of 18 amino acids. The CDR3 here is CASSPRWSGPPGGETQYF. As DNA, the CDR3 is TGTGCCAGCAGCCCTCGCTGGAGCGGGCCGCCCGGGGGAGAGACCCAGTACTTC.

V gene TRBV15 combines with J gene TRBJ1-2; a possible D gene is TRBD1 (6 bases). Germline loops: CDR1 LNHNV, CDR2 YYDKDF (reference sequence). Deletions cut 8 bases from V and 2 bases from J, with 6 bases between. The CDR3 contains 11 residues. The CDR3 spells CATGQNYGYTF. The CDR3 nucleotides read TGTGCCACCGGACAGAACTATGGCTACACCTTC.

This clone turned up a few times. The chain recombines TRBV6-5 with TRBJ1-5, with D unresolved. In germline, CDR1 is MNHEY, CDR2 SVGAGI. Trimming shortened V by 7 bases and J by 0 bases, and 13 bases separated the two germline ends. The CDR3 has 15 residues. The CDR3 sequence is CASKELPYSNQPQHF. Here the CDR3 DNA reads TGTGCCAGCAAAGAGCTACCGTATAGCAATCAGCCCCAGCATTTT.

J is TRBJ1-1 and V is TRBV7-6; D unresolved. The V and J ends lost 1 base and 1 base respectively, with 7 bases between them. CDR1 is SGHVS, CDR2 FNYEAQ, per germline. The CDR3 runs 14 residues. The CDR3 coding sequence is TGTGCCAGCAGCTTAGGGGCAGGGAACACTGAAGCTTTCTTT. Translated, it gives CASSLGAGNTEAFF. The entire variable domain, with the rest obtained from reference TRBV7-6 and TRBJ1-1, is as follows: GAGVSQSPRYKVTKRGQDVALRCDPISGHVSLYWYRQALGQGPEFLTYFNYEAQQDKSGLPNDRFSAERPEGSISTLTIQRTEQRDSAMYRCASSLGAGNTEAFFGQGTRLTVV.

V usage is TRBV19 and J usage is TRBJ1-1; weak D call: TRBD1 (5 bases). Trimming shortened V by 7 bases and J by 1 base, and 10 bases separated the two germline ends. This CDR3 has 13 amino acids. Per germline, CDR1 LNHDA and CDR2 SQIVND (reference sequence). CDR3: CASKRQRNTEAFF. The CDR3 nucleotides are TGTGCCAGTAAGAGACAGAGGAACACTGAAGCTTTCTTT.